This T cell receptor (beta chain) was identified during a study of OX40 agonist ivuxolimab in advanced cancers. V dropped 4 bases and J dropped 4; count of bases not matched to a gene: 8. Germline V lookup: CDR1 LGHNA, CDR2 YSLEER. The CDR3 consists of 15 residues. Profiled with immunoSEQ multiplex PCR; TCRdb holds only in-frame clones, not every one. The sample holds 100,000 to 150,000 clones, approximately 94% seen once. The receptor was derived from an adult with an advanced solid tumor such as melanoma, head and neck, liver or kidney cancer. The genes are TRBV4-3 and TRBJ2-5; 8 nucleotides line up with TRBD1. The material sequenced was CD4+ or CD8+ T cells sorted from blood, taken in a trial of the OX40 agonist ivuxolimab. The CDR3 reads CASSRASGGSETQYF. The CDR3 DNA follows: TGCGCCAGCAGCCGAGCCTCAGGGGGCTCAGAGACCCAGTACTTC.